Following are 2 T cell receptor beta chains from one sample sequenced in a study of T cell changes during pregnancy in multiple sclerosis. The assay was immunoSEQ multiplex PCR, and TCRdb's table has in-frame clones only and misses some. The sample has over 45,000 clones, 85% to 90% seen once. The sample consisted of CD4+ T cells from peripheral blood mononuclear cells, taken in the first trimester of pregnancy. These receptors came from a female donor with multiple sclerosis, enrolled in a pregnancy study.

The J gene is TRBJ2-7, the V gene TRBV6-5, with 11 bases identical to TRBD1. Germline V gene sequence: CDR1 MNHEY, CDR2 SVGAGI. This CDR3 comprises 15 residues. Losses at the gene ends were 2 bases for V and 3 bases for J; bases not matched to a gene: 3. The CDR3 region is CASSYGTGGGYEQYF. In nucleotides, the CDR3 is TGTGCCAGCAGTTACGGGACAGGGGGAGGCTACGAGCAGTACTTC.

The chain has TRBV28 and TRBJ1-5, with D possibly TRBD1 on 6 matching bases. The CDR3 covers 14 residues. The ends were cut back, 5 bases at V and 2 bases at J, with 10 bases in the middle. Germline CDR1 reads MDHEN; CDR2 reads SYDVKM. The CDR3 DNA is TGTGCCAGCAGTCCAGGGGCGGGCAATCAGCCCCAGCATTTT. It is translated as CASSPGAGNQPQHF.